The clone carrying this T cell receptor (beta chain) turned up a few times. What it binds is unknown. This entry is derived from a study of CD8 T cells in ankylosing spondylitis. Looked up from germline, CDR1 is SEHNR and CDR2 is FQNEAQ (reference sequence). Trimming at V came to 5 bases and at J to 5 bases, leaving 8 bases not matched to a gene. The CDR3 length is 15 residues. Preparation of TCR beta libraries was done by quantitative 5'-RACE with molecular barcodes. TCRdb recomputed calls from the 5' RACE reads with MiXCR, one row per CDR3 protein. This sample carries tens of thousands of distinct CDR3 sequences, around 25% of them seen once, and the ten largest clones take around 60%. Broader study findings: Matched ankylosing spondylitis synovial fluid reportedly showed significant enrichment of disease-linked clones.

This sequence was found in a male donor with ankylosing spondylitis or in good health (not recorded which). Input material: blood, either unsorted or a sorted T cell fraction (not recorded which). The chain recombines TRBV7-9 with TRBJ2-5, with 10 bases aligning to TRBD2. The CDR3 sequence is CASSAVAGGDETQYF. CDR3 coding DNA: TGTGCCAGCAGCGCGGTAGCGGGAGGAGATGAGACCCAGTACTTC.